One and the same sample provided the 12 T cell receptor beta chains below, sequenced in a study of T cells expressing NK-cell markers. Following a re-call of the 5' RACE reads, TCRdb has one entry per CDR3 protein and lacks DNA. This sample lists roughly 300,000 distinct CDR3 sequences; its ten largest clones have roughly 4.2%. Sequenced: blood T cells: a sorted CD56 or NKG2C T cell subset, CD4+ or CD8+ T cells, or bulk PBMC T cells (not recorded which). The receptors derive from a woman aged 18 to 75 in good health.

The genes are TRBV20-1 and TRBJ2-1; TCRdb picks TRBD2, but there is no DNA to check that call. This CDR3 spans 18 amino acids. Germline assignment: CDR1 DFQATT and CDR2 SNEGSKA (reference sequence). The CDR3: CSARGEVRAGVFGAEQFF.

The rearrangement joins TRBV19 to TRBJ2-6. The CDR3 has 13 residues. The germline CDR1 and CDR2 sequences are LNHDA and SQIVND (reference sequence). CDR3 loop: CASSPDRGHVLTF.

The chain has TRBV5-1 and TRBJ2-5; TCRdb picks TRBD1, but there is no DNA to check that call. Germline CDR1 reads SGHRS; CDR2 reads YFSETQ. This CDR3 spans 14 amino acids. The CDR3 here is CASSPRQGATTQYF.

The V call is TRBV12-3 or TRBV12-4, the J call TRBJ1-2; the TRBD1 assignment by TCRdb is unverifiable without DNA. CDR3 length equals 13 residues. The CDR3 here is CASSLRGVGGYTF.

The rearrangement uses TRBV20-1 and TRBJ1-5; there is no DNA to check the TCRdb D call of TRBD1. CDR1 is DFQATT, CDR2 SNEGSKA, per germline (reference sequence). The CDR3 consists of 14 residues. CDR3 amino acids: CSAAGQGNNQPQHF.

The rearrangement links TRBV6-1 to TRBJ2-4; TCRdb lists TRBD2, though no DNA is available to test this call. Germline V CDR1 and CDR2: MNHNS, SASEGT. The CDR3 sequence is 18 residues long. The CDR3 is CASSPRMGRVLAKNIQYF.

The CDR3 protein is CASSLSGGSTQYF. The V call is TRBV7-2, the J call TRBJ2-3; the D call of TRBD1 rests on TCRdb alone, since no DNA is present to check it. The length of the CDR3 is 13 residues. Germline loops: CDR1 SGHTA, CDR2 FQGNSA.

This chain links TRBV10-3 with TRBJ2-1; TCRdb proposes TRBD2, but this gene call is untestable without DNA. The CDR3 contains 14 residues. Germline loops: CDR1 ENHRY, CDR2 SYGVKD. The CDR3 sequence is CAISLPGGLDEQFF.

The CDR3 protein is CASSYDALKNSPLHF. The chain combines TRBV7-9 with TRBJ1-6; TCRdb outputs TRBD1, but without DNA this stays unchecked. The germline V gene has CDR1 SEHNR and CDR2 FQNEAQ (reference sequence). The CDR3 length is 15 residues.

J is TRBJ2-7 and V is TRBV19. The CDR3 runs to 15 residues. Looked up from germline, CDR1 is LNHDA and CDR2 is SQIVND (reference sequence). CDR3 loop: CASSIWHSLSYEQYF. The whole variable domain, remainder taken from reference TRBV19 and TRBJ2-7, is DGGITQSPKYLFRKEGQNVTLSCEQNLNHDAMYWYRQDPGQGLRLIYYSQIVNDFQKGDIAEGYSVSREKKESFPLTVTSAQKNPTAFYLCASSIWHSLSYEQYFGPGTRLTVT.

The rearrangement joins TRBV28 to TRBJ2-3. This CDR3 is 15 amino acids long. CDR1 is MDHEN and CDR2 is SYDVKM in the germline V gene. The CDR3 loop is CASSLARTSTDTQYF.

The chain joins TRBV7-2 to TRBJ1-3; the TCRdb call, TRBD1, lacks DNA for checking. This CDR3 region has 15 residues. Germline CDR1 SGHTA, CDR2 FQGNSA. CDR3 loop: CASSLGTGAGNTIYF.